The entry below describes one T cell receptor beta chain. The record originates from a study of blood T cell repertoires in COVID-19. Study in general: COVID-19 samples from acute and convalescent phases originated in the United States, Italy and Spain. Sources were T cells, B-cell-depleted T cells, or PBMCs; the material itself was cDNA or gDNA.

Authors' methods: Amplified reference gene primers provided the basis for estimating nucleated cell counts. Clones were sequenced by immunoSEQ multiplex PCR, and TCRdb holds only the in-frame ones, with some missing. The V and J calls and clone size come from that table; D and trimming were worked out from the DNA. This table holds about 260,000 clones, around 86% found once. This TCR derives from a woman aged 40 to 50 who had recovered from COVID-19. The material sequenced was peripheral blood.

The DNA of the CDR3 is TGTGCCAGCAGCACAACTCCCCGGGACAGGGCCAGAGGTGAGCAGTTCTTC. Its translation is CASSTTPRDRARGEQFF. The chain recombines TRBV6-2 or TRBV6-3 with TRBJ2-1; TRBD1 agrees at 9 bases. Looked up from germline, CDR1 is MNHEY and CDR2 is SVGEGT. The CDR3 loop spans 17 amino acids. After removal of 6 bases from V and 9 bases from J, the junction contained 18 bases not matched to a gene.